This T cell receptor beta chain appears in the sequencing data of a study of metastatic and nonmetastatic thyroid tumors. Study overall: Repertoire comparison spanned blood and tumor or nodule tissue of malignant and benign thyroid patients.

Using MiXCR, TCRdb re-called clones from the PCR reads. This sample has roughly 72,000 clones, with roughly 18% found just once. The entire patient cohort was treatment-naive prior to thyroid surgery. CDR3 length: 17 amino acids. J gave up 5 bases and V 3 bases, and 12 bases lay outside the gene matches. Germline lookup yields CDR1 MGHRA and CDR2 YSYEKL. This clone was seen many times. The chain carries TRBV4-1 and TRBJ2-5; TRBD1 aligns across 10 bases. Material for sequencing was blood. The receptor comes from a female donor with papillary thyroid cancer or a benign thyroid nodule (not recorded which). Some clones in this sample may be carry-over from other donors' samples. The CDR3 bases are TGCGCCAGCAGCCACCCGGGACAGGGGTCGGGCGGTGAGACCCAGTACTTC. Translation gives CASSHPGQGSGGETQYF.